The 18 T cell receptor beta chains below were found in one sample sequenced in a study of OX40 agonist ivuxolimab in advanced cancers. Produced via immunoSEQ multiplex PCR; TCRdb's table is partial and in-frame only. Counted here are some 49,000 clones, more than 85% occurring once; the ten biggest clones make up about 48%. Sample: CD4+ or CD8+ T cells sorted from blood, taken in a trial of the OX40 agonist ivuxolimab. These receptors all stem from an adult with an advanced solid tumor such as melanoma, head and neck, liver or kidney cancer.

Note on this clone: Other DNA sequences of this sample code for an identical CDR3. The chain carries TRBV4-1 and TRBJ2-7; tentatively, D is TRBD1 (6 bases). Trimming removed 1 base from V and 2 bases from J, with 12 bases in between. Germline CDR1 and CDR2: MGHRA and YSYEKL. The CDR3 totals 15 residues. The chain's CDR3 is CASSQVTGRTYEQYF. In DNA form, the CDR3 reads TGCGCCAGCAGCCAAGTCACAGGGCGGACCTACGAGCAGTACTTC.

To note about this clone: One end of the junction varies from germline; a read error may be responsible. Additional DNA sequences in this sample encode the identical CDR3. V usage is TRBV7-2 and J usage is TRBJ2-7; 7 positions agree with TRBD2. This CDR3 contains 17 residues. Germline V gene data show CDR1 as SGHTA and CDR2 as FQGNSA. In nucleotides, the CDR3 is TGCGCCAGCAGCACACGAAGATGGACTAGTGGAATCTACGAGCAGTACTTC. Its protein is CASSTRRWTSGIYEQYF.

This rearrangement joins TRBV28 to TRBJ1-1; a possible D gene is TRBD1 (6 bases). The length of the CDR3 is 13 residues. Germline CDR1 is MDHEN and CDR2 is SYDVKM. For the CDR3, the DNA is TGTGCTCTCAGTTGGGCAGGGGAGACTGAAGCTTTCTTT. Protein: CALSWAGETEAFF. Together with reference TRBV28 and TRBJ1-1, the CDR3 gives the full variable domain: DVKVTQSSRYLVKRTGEKVFLECVQDMDHENMFWYRQDPGLGLRLIYFSYDVKMKEKGDIPEGYSVSREKKERFSLILESASTNQTSMYLCALSWAGETEAFFGQGTRLTVV.

This clone was found a few times. In DNA, the CDR3 is TGTGCCAGCAGCCCCAGCGCATCAAACTATGGCTACACCTTC. This encodes CASSPSASNYGYTF. The chain uses TRBV11-2 and TRBJ1-2; D remains unclear. V was trimmed by 5 bases and J by 2 bases, leaving 12 bases between them. This CDR3 spans 14 amino acids. CDR1 and CDR2 (germline): SGHAT, FQNNGV.

The rearrangement uses TRBV18 and TRBJ2-1; D ambiguous. The CDR3 has 13 amino acids. Trimming removed 0 bases from V and 8 bases from J, with 8 bases in between. CDR1 and CDR2 (germline): KGHSH, LQKENI. CDR3 in amino acids: CASSPPSGDEQFF. The CDR3 nucleotides are TGTGCCAGCTCACCACCGTCCGGAGATGAGCAGTTCTTC.

The chain is built from TRBV29-1 and TRBJ1-1; 7 bases align to TRBD1. The CDR3 totals 15 residues. V trimming: 6 bases; J trimming: 4 bases; junction bases outside the gene matches: 14. In germline, CDR1 is SQVTM, CDR2 ANQGSEA. This CDR3 is CSVERVGGQFTEAFF. The CDR3 coding sequence is TGCAGCGTGGAACGGGTCGGGGGACAGTTCACTGAAGCTTTCTTT.

This chain links TRBV7-9 with TRBJ2-7, with D possibly matching TRBD1 (7 bases). V was trimmed by 4 bases and J by 3 bases, leaving 22 bases between them. The length of the CDR3 is 17 residues. Germline loops: CDR1 SEHNR, CDR2 FQNEAQ (reference sequence). CDR3 region: CASSSSSGGLTHYEQYF. CDR3 coding DNA: TGTGCCAGCAGCTCTTCGTCAGGGGGACTCACCCACTACGAGCAGTACTTC. The whole variable domain, remainder taken from reference TRBV7-9 and TRBJ2-7, is DTGVSQNPRHKITKRGQNVTFRCDPISEHNRLYWYRQTLGQGPEFLTYFQNEAQLEKSRLLSDRFSAERPKGSFSTLEIQRTEQGDSAMYLCASSSSSGGLTHYEQYFGPGTRLTVT.

This clone was detected only a few times. This rearrangement joins TRBV29-1 to TRBJ2-7; 8 bases match TRBD2. Germline V gene data show CDR1 as SQVTM and CDR2 as ANQGSEA. Trimming took 7 bases from V and 3 from J; bases not matched to a gene: 8. The CDR3 is 13 residues long. The CDR3 region has the DNA TGCAGCGCGCGCGGGACTAGTCTCTACGAGCAGTACTTC. Amino acid sequence: CSARGTSLYEQYF.

V and J are TRBV7-2 and TRBJ1-4; D not certain. V lost 5 bases, J lost 5 bases, and 15 bases lay in between. The CDR3 length is 15 residues. Germline values: CDR1 SGHTA, CDR2 FQGNSA. CDR3 DNA sequence: TGTGCCAGCAGCCCTCAGGCAAACCAAAATGAAAAACTGTTTTTT. Amino acids: CASSPQANQNEKLFF. Drawing the rest from reference TRBV7-2 and TRBJ1-4, the complete variable domain is GAGVSQSPSNKVTEKGKDVELRCDPISGHTALYWYRQSLGQGLEFLIYFQGNSAPDKSGLPSDRFSAERTGGSVSTLTIQRTQQEDSAVYLCASSPQANQNEKLFFGSGTQLSVL.

The chain couples TRBV6-1 to TRBJ2-1; 7 bases line up with TRBD2. The CDR3 contains 13 residues. Germline V gene sequence: CDR1 MNHNS, CDR2 SASEGT. Trimming took 2 bases from V and 6 from J; bases not matched to a gene: 1. CDR3 protein: CASSESGGNEQFF. Written as DNA, the CDR3 is TGTGCCAGCAGTGAATCGGGGGGCAATGAGCAGTTCTTC.

This sequence joins TRBV28 and TRBJ1-1; possible D gene TRBD1, 6 bases. Trimming shortened V by 4 bases and J by 0 bases, and 9 bases separated the two germline ends. The germline V gene encodes CDR1 MDHEN and CDR2 SYDVKM. The CDR3 runs 14 residues. The CDR3 loop reads CASSSGQMNTEAFF. The CDR3 DNA follows: TGTGCCAGCAGTTCCGGACAGATGAACACTGAAGCTTTCTTT. The full variable domain, its missing parts supplied by reference TRBV28 and TRBJ1-1, is DVKVTQSSRYLVKRTGEKVFLECVQDMDHENMFWYRQDPGLGLRLIYFSYDVKMKEKGDIPEGYSVSREKKERFSLILESASTNQTSMYLCASSSGQMNTEAFFGQGTRLTVV.

The chain joins TRBV20-1 to TRBJ2-7, with a tentative D call TRBD1 (5 bases). This CDR3 spans 11 amino acids. Germline values: CDR1 DFQATT, CDR2 SNEGSKA (reference sequence). The V end lost 5 bases, the J end lost 4 bases, and 9 bases lay between the germline ends. CDR3 DNA: TGCAGTGCTCCCCAGGGTTACGAGCAGTACTTC. It translates to CSAPQGYEQYF.

The rearrangement uses TRBV5-6 and TRBJ1-2; TRBD1 matches at 9 bases. The CDR3 is 15 residues long. V was pared by 4 bases and J by 3 bases, with 7 bases of the junction left unmatched. Germline assignment: CDR1 SGHDT and CDR2 YYEEEE. CDR3 region: CASSILQGAYYGYTF. Written as DNA, the CDR3 is TGTGCCAGCAGCATTTTACAGGGGGCTTACTATGGCTACACCTTC. Looking up the rest from reference TRBV5-6 and TRBJ1-2 gives the full variable domain: DAGVTQSPTHLIKTRGQQVTLRCSPKSGHDTVSWYQQALGQGPQFIFQYYEEEERQRGNFPDRFSGHQFPNYSSELNVNALLLGDSALYLCASSILQGAYYGYTFGSGTRLTVV.

The chain links TRBV5-1 to TRBJ2-5, with 7 nucleotides matching TRBD1. Trimming removed 4 bases from V and 1 base from J; junction bases left unmatched: 7. The CDR3 loop spans 15 amino acids. Germline V CDR1 and CDR2: SGHRS, YFSETQ. The CDR3 sequence is CASSRTGQLQETQYF. Here the CDR3 DNA reads TGCGCCAGCAGCCGCACGGGACAGCTCCAAGAGACCCAGTACTTC.

This clone was picked up one time. The chain uses TRBV19 and TRBJ1-1, with a possible D match to TRBD1 (5 bases). The CDR3 extends over 12 amino acids. Germline CDR1 reads LNHDA; CDR2 reads SQIVND (reference sequence). V lost 7 bases to trimming and J lost 8 bases, with 14 bases between them. The CDR3: CASTRDGGEAFF. CDR3 nucleotide sequence: TGTGCCAGTACCCGAGACGGGGGAGAAGCTTTCTTT.

The rearrangement joins TRBV7-2 to TRBJ2-2, with D perhaps given as TRBD1 or TRBD2 (5 bases each). The CDR3 consists of 14 residues. V dropped 6 bases and J dropped 3 bases, with 11 bases sitting between them. Germline V gene data show CDR1 as SGHTA and CDR2 as FQGNSA. The chain's CDR3 is CASRRPGHTGELFF. CDR3 sequence (DNA): TGTGCCAGCAGGCGACCGGGACACACCGGGGAGCTGTTTTTT.

This clone appeared a single time. The chain links TRBV5-1 to TRBJ2-5; either TRBD1 or TRBD2 may fit D (5 bases each). Looked up from germline, CDR1 is SGHRS and CDR2 is YFSETQ. The CDR3 runs to 14 residues. V shed 0 bases and J shed 5 bases, with 11 bases lying between them. The CDR3 DNA reads TGCGCCAGCAGCTTGGTACCAGGGACGGAGACCCAGTACTTC. It encodes CASSLVPGTETQYF.

The genes are TRBV6-1 and TRBJ2-7; D is uncertain. The CDR3 covers 14 residues. Trimming took 2 bases from V and 0 from J, leaving 8 bases between them. Germline CDR1 and CDR2: MNHNS and SASEGT. The CDR3 DNA reads as TGTGCCAGCAGTGAAATGGGCGGCTCCTACGAGCAGTACTTC. Its protein product is CASSEMGGSYEQYF.